This is a list of T cell receptor beta chains from one sample in a study of blood T cell repertoires in COVID-19. Clones were read by immunoSEQ multiplex PCR, and TCRdb kept only the in-frame ones, dropping some. Of about 130,000 clones in the sample, approximately 77% were seen once. Specimen: peripheral blood. The receptors were sampled from an older man with acute or convalescent COVID-19. Both conserved end residues are part of each CDR3. Fields, in order: D gene, J gene, CDR3 length, clone size, V gene, CDR3 DNA, CDR3 protein. The D gene is left open where the match is weak. Expanded clones get a size class; other rows say once, few or many, or leave the size out.

TRBD1	TRBJ2-5	13	.	TRBV24-1	TGTGCCACCAGTACAGGGGGCAAGGAGACCCAGTACTTC	CATSTGGKETQYF
.	TRBJ2-7	13	.	TRBV11-1	TGTGCCAGCAGCCCCCGTTTGTCCTACGAGCAGTACTTC	CASSPRLSYEQYF
TRBD2	TRBJ2-2	16	.	TRBV11-2	TGTGCCAGCAGCTTAGAGACTAGCGGGAGGACCGGGGAGCTGTTTTTT	CASSLETSGRTGELFF
TRBD1	TRBJ1-1	14	few	TRBV7-8	TGTGCCAGCAACATTGGGACAGCGAACACTGAAGCTTTCTTT	CASNIGTANTEAFF
TRBD2	TRBJ2-5	13	.	TRBV28	TGTGCCAGCAGCGGGGGGGCCAGGGAGACCCAGTACTTC	CASSGGARETQYF
TRBD1	TRBJ2-1	15	.	TRBV19	TGTGCCAGTAGTATACAGGGGACAGGGGGGAATGAGCAGTTCTTC	CASSIQGTGGNEQFF
.	TRBJ2-7	13	.	TRBV12-3/TRBV12-4	TGTGCCAGCAGCGGACTATTTCCTGGCGAGCAGTACTTC	CASSGLFPGEQYF
TRBD2	TRBJ2-1	18	.	TRBV3-1/TRBV3-2	TGTGCCAGCAGCCATCCCCGGGCTAGCGGGGGGGGGTACAATGAGCAGTTCTTC	CASSHPRASGGGYNEQFF
.	TRBJ2-3	13	.	TRBV7-3	TGTGCCCATGAGCGCCCAATCACAGATACGCAGTATTTT	CAHERPITDTQYF
.	TRBJ2-3	16	.	TRBV5-4	TGTGCCAGCAGCTTGAGTGCGGGGCGACGCACAGATACGCAGTATTTT	CASSLSAGRRTDTQYF
TRBD2	TRBJ2-3	15	.	TRBV27	TGTGCCAGCAGGACTAGCGGGGCGAGGTTAGATACGCAGTATTTT	CASRTSGARLDTQYF
TRBD1	TRBJ1-6	15	.	TRBV5-6	TGTGCCAGCAGCCGCAGGACAGGGACAGTCTCACCCCTCCACTTT	CASSRRTGTVSPLHF
.	TRBJ1-1	14	.	TRBV9	TGTGCCAGCTCCCGCGCGTTGCGGAACACTGAAGCTTTCTTT	CASSRALRNTEAFF
TRBD1	TRBJ1-4	14	once	TRBV19	TGTGCCAGTAGTCGGACAGGGACTAATGAAAAACTGTTTTTT	CASSRTGTNEKLFF
.	TRBJ2-7	13	.	TRBV7-8	TGTGCCAGCAGCGCCAGGGCCCCCTACGAGCAGTACTTC	CASSARAPYEQYF
TRBD1	TRBJ2-5	15	few	TRBV4-2	TGTGCCAGCAGCCGAGAGGACAGGGTCCAAGAGACCCAGTACTTC	CASSREDRVQETQYF
TRBD1	TRBJ2-5	15	.	TRBV10-3	TGTGCCATCAGTGAGTCAGGCGGACAGGGGGGGACCCAGTACTTC	CAISESGGQGGTQYF
.	TRBJ1-5	14	.	TRBV25-1	TGTGCCAGCAGTGACACAGCCTTTAATCAGCCCCAGCATTTT	CASSDTAFNQPQHF
TRBD2	TRBJ2-3	16	.	TRBV6-5	TGTGCCAGCAGTTACTCGGCTAGCGGGTTCTCAGATACGCAGTATTTT	CASSYSASGFSDTQYF
.	TRBJ2-3	15	.	TRBV28	TGTGCCAGCAGTTCGCGGGACAGTTACACAGATACGCAGTATTTT	CASSSRDSYTDTQYF
.	TRBJ2-1	16	.	TRBV11-2	TGTGCCAGCAGTTCAAGGGTGGGGGCAGAGTACAATGAGCAGTTCTTC	CASSSRVGAEYNEQFF
.	TRBJ2-7	12	.	TRBV30	TGTGCCTGGAGTGTACTCGGGTACGAGCAGTACTTC	CAWSVLGYEQYF
.	TRBJ2-7	13	few	TRBV3-1/TRBV3-2	TGTGCCAGCAGCCAAGCGGAGGGGACCGAGCAGTACTTC	CASSQAEGTEQYF